The 12 T cell receptor beta chains presented below share a single source sample, sequenced in a study of T cells in Graves' hyperthyroidism and ophthalmopathy. Researchers amplified the TCR beta CDR3 regions from RNA transcripts. TCR CDR3 regions were first amplified by RT-PCR with HTBI primers. A single record per CDR3 protein comes from TCRdb applying MiXCR to the multiplex PCR reads. The sample gives hundreds of thousands of distinct CDR3 sequences, roughly 40% of which show up once; 8.9% is in the top ten. The sequencing input was blood. These receptors all come from a man between 18 and 29 years old with Graves' hyperthyroidism.

For the CDR3, the DNA is TGTGCCAGCAGCTGGGACAAGGACTACGAGCAGTACTTC. Protein: CASSWDKDYEQYF. J is TRBJ2-7 and V is TRBV12-3 or TRBV12-4; weak D call: TRBD1 (6 bases). This CDR3 has 13 residues. The V gene lost 6 bases and the J gene lost 3 bases, with 12 bases spanning the gap.

In this sample, this clonotype turned up many times. CDR3 DNA: TGTGCCAGTAGTCCAACCCGGACAGGGTATCAGCCCCAGCATTTT. Its protein is CASSPTRTGYQPQHF. The chain carries TRBV19 and TRBJ1-5, with 8 bases aligning to TRBD1. Trimming cost V 5 bases and J 5 bases; bases outside gene matches: 8. Germline CDR1 and CDR2: LNHDA and SQIVND (reference sequence). CDR3 length: 15 amino acids.

Regarding this clonotype: Compared with germline, one end of the junction differs, possibly owing to a read error. This chain uses TRBV9 with TRBJ2-7; the D gene is possibly TRBD2 (6 bases). This CDR3 is 11 amino acids long. Germline CDR1 SGDLS, CDR2 YYNGEE. The CDR3 sequence is CASSVTGGLNF. The DNA of the CDR3 is TGTGCCAGCAGCGTCACCGGGGGACTGAACTTC.

This clonotype was counted at least ten times. The chain joins TRBV2 to TRBJ1-2; D is possibly TRBD1 (5 bases). This CDR3 has 12 residues. Germline lookup yields CDR1 SNHLY and CDR2 FYNNEI. Trimming shortened V by 7 bases and J by 6 bases, and 12 bases separated the two germline ends. The CDR3 sequence: CASIRGPDGYTF. The CDR3 region has the DNA TGTGCCAGCATAAGGGGTCCCGATGGCTACACCTTC.

Of note for this clonotype: A much larger clone lies one base from this, so it may be a read error. This chain uses TRBV20-1 with TRBJ2-7; D ambiguous. V lost 5 bases and J lost 2, with 7 bases in between. Germline V lookup: CDR1 DFQATT, CDR2 SNEGSKA (reference sequence). This CDR3 is 11 amino acids long. The CDR3 spells CSAGTPYEQYF. For the CDR3, the DNA is TGCAGTGCTGGAACCCCCTACGAGCAGTACTTC.

In this sample, this clonotype turned up a few times. The rearrangement links TRBV7-6 to TRBJ1-6, with 7 bases lining up with TRBD1. The CDR3 runs 16 residues. J lost 6 bases, V lost 7 bases, and 12 bases had no gene match. Germline values: CDR1 SGHVS, CDR2 FNYEAQ. The CDR3 spells CASTPEGGGGNSPLHF. The CDR3 bases are TGTGCCAGCACCCCCGAGGGAGGGGGCGGTAATTCACCCCTCCACTTT. The variable domain in full, completed from reference TRBV7-6 and TRBJ1-6, reads GAGVSQSPRYKVTKRGQDVALRCDPISGHVSLYWYRQALGQGPEFLTYFNYEAQQDKSGLPNDRFSAERPEGSISTLTIQRTEQRDSAMYRCASTPEGGGGNSPLHFGNGTRLTVT.

The rearrangement joins TRBV5-1 to TRBJ1-1; tentatively, D is TRBD1 (6 bases). Germline CDR1 is SGHRS and CDR2 is YFSETQ. Trimming removed 4 bases from V and 3 bases from J, with 19 bases in between. The length of the CDR3 is 16 residues. The CDR3 bases are TGCGCCAGCAGCGCTAGAGCAGGGGCGCTTCACACTGAAGCTTTCTTT. Protein sequence: CASSARAGALHTEAFF.

This chain links TRBV13 with TRBJ1-2; D unresolved. CDR1 PRHDT and CDR2 FYEKMQ come from the germline V gene (reference sequence). With 5 bases removed from V and 2 bases from J, the gap between germline ends came to 15 bases. This CDR3 has 15 amino acids. CDR3 in DNA: TGTGCCAGCAGCGTCCGGGGTGGCAGCAACTATGGCTACACCTTC. Its protein product is CASSVRGGSNYGYTF.

This clonotype was observed a few times. The chain couples TRBV12-3 or TRBV12-4 to TRBJ1-4, with D maybe TRBD1 (5 bases). CDR3 length: 14 residues. The V end was cut by 2 bases, the J end by 7 bases, with 11 bases between. The CDR3 spells CASSLWQGGEKLFF. CDR3 DNA sequence: TGTGCCAGCAGTTTATGGCAGGGTGGTGAAAAACTGTTTTTT.

With respect to this clonotype: The junction shows a germline mismatch at one end, possibly a read error. The chain is built from TRBV7-9 and TRBJ1-1, with D perhaps TRBD1 (6 bases). The germline V gene has CDR1 SEHNR and CDR2 FQNEAQ (reference sequence). This CDR3 region has 14 residues. The CDR3 region is CASSESGANTEVFF. CDR3 coding DNA: TGCGCCAGCAGTGAGTCGGGGGCCAACACTGAAGTTTTCTTT.

This clonotype has a count of ten or more. The rearrangement links TRBV29-1 to TRBJ1-2; no clear D. CDR3 length: 13 residues. The V end was cut by 4 bases, the J end by 2 bases, with 11 bases between. CDR1 is SQVTM, CDR2 ANQGSEA, per germline. The CDR3 region is CSVAPTANYGYTF. CDR3 nucleotide sequence: TGCAGCGTTGCACCTACAGCGAACTATGGCTACACCTTC. Combining the CDR3 with reference TRBV29-1 and TRBJ1-2 gives the whole variable domain SAVISQKPSRDICQRGTSLTIQCQVDSQVTMMFWYRQQPGQSLTLIATANQGSEATYESGFVIDKFPISRPNLTFSTLTVSNMSPEDSSIYLCSVAPTANYGYTFGSGTRLTVV.

This clonotype was seen only a few times. The chain links TRBV9 to TRBJ1-3; D is possibly TRBD1 (5 bases). Trimming cost V 4 bases and J 2 bases, with 13 bases left between them. CDR1 and CDR2 (germline): SGDLS, YYNGEE. The CDR3 sequence is 15 residues long. The DNA of the CDR3 is TGTGCCAGCAGCATCCAGGGTGCAGCTGGAAACACCATATATTTT. As protein: CASSIQGAAGNTIYF.